These 10 T cell receptor beta chains came from one sample sequenced in a study of Graves' ophthalmopathy and Graves' hyperthyroidism listed by TCRdb under 2018. The listed sequencing device is Illumina HiSeq 2000. For repertoire sequencing, the TCR beta CDR3 regions were amplified from RNA transcripts. HTBI primers and the Qiagen OneStep RT-PCR kit were used in a first-round RT-PCR, which was followed by a second-round multiplex PCR, size selection and purification. TCRdb itself trimmed the public reads at Q25 with fastp, ran MiXCR and retained productive beta chains. Every entry covers one CDR3 protein and lists the most common genes and DNA from its rows. The sample table lists hundreds of thousands of distinct CDR3 sequences, 22% of them with a count of one. Around 7% of the sample is taken by the ten largest. The sample was peripheral blood. Receptors were obtained from a woman aged 18-30 years with stable Graves' hyperthyroidism. Some clones in this sample may be carry-over from other donors' samples. Donor details come from another sample of the same person, matched by shared clones.

This clonotype was seen repeatedly, ten times or more. The chain couples TRBV15 to TRBJ2-7; D perhaps matches TRBD1 (6 bases). CDR3 length equals 14 residues. The germline CDR1 and CDR2 sequences are LNHNV and YYDKDF (reference sequence). The germline V and J ends were trimmed by 0 bases and 6 bases, with 12 bases remaining between them. DNA of the CDR3: TGTGCCACCAGCAGAGATCAGGGGAAGATCGAGCAGTACTTC. It encodes CATSRDQGKIEQYF.

This chain connects TRBV3-1 to TRBJ2-2; no firm D call. V lost 1 base and J 0 bases, leaving 12 bases between the germline ends. Germline CDR1 LGHDT, CDR2 YNNKEL (reference sequence). The CDR3 runs 17 residues. The CDR3 DNA follows: TGTGCCAGCAGCCAAGTAGGCCGGGCCCCGAACACCGGGGAGCTGTTTTTT. It codes for CASSQVGRAPNTGELFF. Using reference TRBV3-1 and TRBJ2-2 for the parts outside the CDR3, the full variable domain is DTAVSQTPKYLVTQMGNDKSIKCEQNLGHDTMYWYKQDSKKFLKIMFSYNNKELIINETVPNRFSPKSPDKAHLNLHINSLELGDSAVYFCASSQVGRAPNTGELFFGEGSRLTVL.

With respect to this clonotype: A junction boundary mismatches the germline segment, possibly from a read error. This chain links TRBV10-1 with TRBJ2-4; D not resolved. CDR1 is WNHNN and CDR2 is SYGVQD in the germline V gene (reference sequence). This CDR3 is built from 15 residues. The CDR3 is CVSSESAVAKNIQYF. The CDR3 DNA reads TGCGTCAGCAGTGAGTCTGCGGTAGCCAAAAACATTCAGTACTTC.

There are many counts of this clonotype. The V and J genes are TRBV30 and TRBJ1-3; 10 bases fit TRBD1. V lost 2 bases to trimming and J lost 3 bases; unmatched junction nucleotides: 10. The germline CDR1 and CDR2 sequences are GTSNPN and SVGIG (reference sequence). This CDR3 region has 17 residues. The CDR3 DNA reads as TGTGCCTGGAGTCCCCTCCGGGACAGGGGTGTTGGAAACACCATATATTTT. It codes for CAWSPLRDRGVGNTIYF.

This clonotype was detected ten times or more. V usage is TRBV3-1 and J usage is TRBJ2-7; possibly TRBD2 for D (6 bases). Trimming took 0 bases from V and 7 from J, leaving 10 bases between them. Per the germline V gene, CDR1 is LGHDT and CDR2 is YNNKEL (reference sequence). There are 13 residues in the CDR3. The CDR3 reads CASSQDPGREQYF. For the CDR3, the DNA is TGTGCCAGCAGCCAAGATCCAGGGAGGGAGCAGTACTTC.

This clonotype has a handful of counts. The chain links TRBV12-3 or TRBV12-4 to TRBJ2-7; D may correspond to TRBD1 or TRBD2 (5 bases each). CDR3 size: 14 residues. The V end was cut by 3 bases, the J end by 0 bases, with 9 bases between. CDR3 protein: CASSFWGSSYEQYF. The CDR3 nucleotides read TGTGCCAGCAGTTTTTGGGGGAGCTCCTACGAGCAGTACTTC.

The chain recombines TRBV12-3 or TRBV12-4 with TRBJ2-7; no reliable D call. This CDR3 spans 12 amino acids. The germline V and J ends were trimmed by 5 bases and 4 bases, with 9 bases remaining between them. The CDR3 DNA reads TGTGCCAGCAGTCTCCGTTATTACGAGCAGTACTTC. Translation: CASSLRYYEQYF.

The chain combines TRBV28 with TRBJ1-5, with 7 nucleotides matching TRBD1. The CDR3 consists of 14 residues. V lost 3 bases and J lost 5; bases outside the gene matches: 4. Germline CDR1 and CDR2: MDHEN and SYDVKM. The CDR3 loop is CASSFRDSHQPQHF. The CDR3 region has the DNA TGTGCCAGCAGTTTTAGGGACAGCCATCAGCCCCAGCATTTT.

This clonotype was recorded at least ten times. The chain links TRBV6-1 to TRBJ1-2; 7 positions agree with TRBD1. The CDR3 consists of 14 residues. Trimming removed 4 bases from V and 5 bases from J; junction bases left unmatched: 7. Germline CDR1 is MNHNS and CDR2 is SASEGT. CDR3 nucleotide sequence: TGTGCCAGCAGTGGCGACGACAGGGTTTATGGCTACACCTTC. Amino acid sequence: CASSGDDRVYGYTF.

Ten or more counts support this clonotype. The gene calls are TRBV28 and TRBJ2-4, with TRBD2 identical over 10 bases. With V trimmed by 5 bases and J by 3 bases, 7 bases remained unmatched. The CDR3 consists of 16 residues. Germline V lookup: CDR1 MDHEN, CDR2 SYDVKM. The CDR3 loop is CASSRSGRGDKNIQYF. The CDR3 bases are TGTGCCAGCAGTCGAAGCGGGAGGGGCGACAAAAACATTCAGTACTTC.